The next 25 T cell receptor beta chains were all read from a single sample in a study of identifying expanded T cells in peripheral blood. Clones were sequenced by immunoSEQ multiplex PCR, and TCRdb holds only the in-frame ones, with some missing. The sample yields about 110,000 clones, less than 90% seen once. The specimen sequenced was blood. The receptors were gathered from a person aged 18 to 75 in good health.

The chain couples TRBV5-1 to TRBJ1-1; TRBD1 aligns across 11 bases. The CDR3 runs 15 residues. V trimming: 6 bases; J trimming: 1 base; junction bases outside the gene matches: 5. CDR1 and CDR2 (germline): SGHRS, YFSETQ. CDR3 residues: CASNSDRGRNTEAFF. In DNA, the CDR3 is TGCGCCAGCAATTCGGACAGGGGGCGGAACACTGAAGCTTTCTTT. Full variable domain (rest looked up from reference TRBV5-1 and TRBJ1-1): KAGVTQTPRYLIKTRGQQVTLSCSPISGHRSVSWYQQTPGQGLQFLFEYFSETQRNKGNFPGRFSGRQFSNSRSEMNVSTLELGDSALYLCASNSDRGRNTEAFFGQGTRLTVV.

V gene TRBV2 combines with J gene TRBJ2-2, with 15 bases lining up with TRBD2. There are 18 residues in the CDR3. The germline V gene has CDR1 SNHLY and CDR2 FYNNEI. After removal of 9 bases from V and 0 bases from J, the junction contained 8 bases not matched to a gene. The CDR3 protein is CASRPGLAGGTNTGELFF. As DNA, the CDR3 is TGTGCCAGTAGACCGGGACTAGCGGGAGGTACGAACACCGGGGAGCTGTTTTTT. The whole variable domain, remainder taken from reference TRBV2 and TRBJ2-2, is EPEVTQTPSHQVTQMGQEVILRCVPISNHLYFYWYRQILGQKVEFLVSFYNNEISEKSEIFDDQFSVERPDGSNFTLKIRSTKLEDSAMYFCASRPGLAGGTNTGELFFGEGSRLTVL.

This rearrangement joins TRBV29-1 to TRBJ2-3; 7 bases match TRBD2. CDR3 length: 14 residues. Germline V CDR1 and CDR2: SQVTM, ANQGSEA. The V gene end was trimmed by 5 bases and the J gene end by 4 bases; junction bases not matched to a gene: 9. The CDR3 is CSVLWGGFPDTQYF. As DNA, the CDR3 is TGCAGCGTTTTGTGGGGGGGTTTTCCAGATACGCAGTATTTT.

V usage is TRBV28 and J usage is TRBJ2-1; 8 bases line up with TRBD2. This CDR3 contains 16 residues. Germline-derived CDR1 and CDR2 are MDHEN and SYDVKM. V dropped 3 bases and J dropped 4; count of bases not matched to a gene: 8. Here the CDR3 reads CASSFQGPSGYNEQFF. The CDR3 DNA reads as TGTGCCAGCAGTTTTCAGGGGCCTAGCGGGTACAATGAGCAGTTCTTC.

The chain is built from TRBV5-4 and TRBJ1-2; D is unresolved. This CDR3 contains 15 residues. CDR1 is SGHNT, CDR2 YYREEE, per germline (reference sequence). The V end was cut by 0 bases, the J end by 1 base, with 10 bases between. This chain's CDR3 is CASSLDLSLNYGYTF. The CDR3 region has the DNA TGTGCCAGCAGCTTGGATCTGTCCCTTAACTATGGCTACACCTTC.

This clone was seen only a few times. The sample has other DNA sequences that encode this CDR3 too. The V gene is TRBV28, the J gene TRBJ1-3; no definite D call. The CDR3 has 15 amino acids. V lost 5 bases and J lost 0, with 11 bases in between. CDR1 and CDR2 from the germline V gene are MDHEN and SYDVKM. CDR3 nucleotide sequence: TGTGCCAGCAGTCTCGCTTATGGCTCTGGAAACACCATATATTTT. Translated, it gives CASSLAYGSGNTIYF.

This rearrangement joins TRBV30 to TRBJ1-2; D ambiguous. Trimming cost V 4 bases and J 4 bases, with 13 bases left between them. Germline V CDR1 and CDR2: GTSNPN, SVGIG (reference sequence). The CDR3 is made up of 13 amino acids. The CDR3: CAWTVTGSYGYTF. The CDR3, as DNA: TGTGCCTGGACCGTAACGGGTAGCTATGGCTACACCTTC.

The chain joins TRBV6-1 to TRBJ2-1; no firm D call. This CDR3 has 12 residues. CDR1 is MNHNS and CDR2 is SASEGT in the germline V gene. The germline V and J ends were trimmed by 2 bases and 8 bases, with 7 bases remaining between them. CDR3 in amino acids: CASSERRYEQFF. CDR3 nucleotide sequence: TGTGCCAGCAGTGAAAGGCGCTATGAGCAGTTCTTC.

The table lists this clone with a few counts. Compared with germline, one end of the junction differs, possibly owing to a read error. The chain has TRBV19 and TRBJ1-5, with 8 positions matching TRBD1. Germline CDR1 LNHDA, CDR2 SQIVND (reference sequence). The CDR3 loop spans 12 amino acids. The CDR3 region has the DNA TGTGCCAGTAGTATGGGACAGGAGCCACAGCATTTT. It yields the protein CASSMGQEPQHF.

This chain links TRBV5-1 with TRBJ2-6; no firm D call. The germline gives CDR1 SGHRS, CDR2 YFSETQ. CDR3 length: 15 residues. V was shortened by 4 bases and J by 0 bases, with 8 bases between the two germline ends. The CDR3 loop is CASSAYSSGANVLTF. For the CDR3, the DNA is TGCGCCAGCAGCGCTTACAGCTCTGGGGCCAACGTCCTGACTTTC.

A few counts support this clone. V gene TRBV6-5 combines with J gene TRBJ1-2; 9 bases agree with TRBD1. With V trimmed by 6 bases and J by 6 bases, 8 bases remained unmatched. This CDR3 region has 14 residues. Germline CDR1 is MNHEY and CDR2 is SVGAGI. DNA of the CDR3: TGTGCCAGCAGCTCCCCGACAGGGGGTAATGGCTACACCTTC. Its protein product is CASSSPTGGNGYTF.

The CDR3: CASSPVTTNEKLFF. The CDR3 nucleotides are TGCGCCAGCAGTCCGGTAACAACTAATGAAAAACTGTTTTTT. The chain has TRBV5-1 and TRBJ1-4; the D is unclear. This CDR3 spans 14 amino acids. The V gene's germline CDR1 is SGHRS and CDR2 YFSETQ. Trimming cost V 5 bases and J 0 bases, with 8 bases left between them.

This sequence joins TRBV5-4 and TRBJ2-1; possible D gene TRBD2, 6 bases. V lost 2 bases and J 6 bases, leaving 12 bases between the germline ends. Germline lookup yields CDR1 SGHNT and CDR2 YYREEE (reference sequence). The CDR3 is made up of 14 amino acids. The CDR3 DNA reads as TGTGCCAGCAGCTTTCGGGAGTATGGCAATGAGCAGTTCTTC. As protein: CASSFREYGNEQFF.

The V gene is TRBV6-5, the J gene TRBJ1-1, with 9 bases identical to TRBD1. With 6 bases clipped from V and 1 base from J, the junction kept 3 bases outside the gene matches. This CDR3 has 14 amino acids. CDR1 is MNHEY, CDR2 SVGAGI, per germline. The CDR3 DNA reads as TGTGCCAGCAGCGCGGACAGGGGGAACACTGAAGCTTTCTTT. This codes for CASSADRGNTEAFF.

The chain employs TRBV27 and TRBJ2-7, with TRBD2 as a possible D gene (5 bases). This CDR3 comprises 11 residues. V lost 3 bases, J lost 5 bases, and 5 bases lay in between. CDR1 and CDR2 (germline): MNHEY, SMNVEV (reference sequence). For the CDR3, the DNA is TGTGCCAGCAGTTTGGGAGACGAGCAGTACTTC. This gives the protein CASSLGDEQYF.

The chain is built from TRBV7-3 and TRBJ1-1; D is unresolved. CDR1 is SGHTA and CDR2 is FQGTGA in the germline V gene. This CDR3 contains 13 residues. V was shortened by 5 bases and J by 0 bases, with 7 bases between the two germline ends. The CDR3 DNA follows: TGTGCCAGCAGCAGACTTTTGAACACTGAAGCTTTCTTT. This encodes CASSRLLNTEAFF.

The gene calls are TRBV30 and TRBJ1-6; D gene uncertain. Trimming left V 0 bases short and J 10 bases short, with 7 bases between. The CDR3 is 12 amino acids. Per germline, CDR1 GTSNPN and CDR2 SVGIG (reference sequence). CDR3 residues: CAWSVGYSPLHF. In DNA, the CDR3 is TGTGCCTGGAGTGTAGGGTACTCACCCCTCCACTTT.

The CDR3 DNA reads TGTGCCAGTAGTTTCCCGGATCAGCCCCAGCATTTT. Protein: CASSFPDQPQHF. This chain connects TRBV19 to TRBJ1-5; D not resolved. The CDR3 contains 12 residues. The V end lost 5 bases, the J end lost 5 bases, and 7 bases lay between the germline ends. Germline V gives CDR1 LNHDA, CDR2 SQIVND (reference sequence). Full variable domain (outside the CDR3, taken from reference TRBV19 and TRBJ1-5): DGGITQSPKYLFRKEGQNVTLSCEQNLNHDAMYWYRQDPGQGLRLIYYSQIVNDFQKGDIAEGYSVSREKKESFPLTVTSAQKNPTAFYLCASSFPDQPQHFGDGTRLSIL.

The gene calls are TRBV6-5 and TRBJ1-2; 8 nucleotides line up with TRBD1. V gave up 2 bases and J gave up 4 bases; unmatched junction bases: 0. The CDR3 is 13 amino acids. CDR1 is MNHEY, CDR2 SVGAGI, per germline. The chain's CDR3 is CASSYDRGYGYTF. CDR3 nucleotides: TGTGCCAGCAGTTACGACAGGGGCTATGGCTACACCTTC.

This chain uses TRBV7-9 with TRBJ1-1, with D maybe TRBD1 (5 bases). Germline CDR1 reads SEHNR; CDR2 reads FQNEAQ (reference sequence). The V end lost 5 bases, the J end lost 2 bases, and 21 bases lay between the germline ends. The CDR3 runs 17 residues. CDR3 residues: CASSHPQRGADNTEAFF. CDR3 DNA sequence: TGTGCCAGCAGCCACCCCCAAAGAGGGGCCGATAACACTGAAGCTTTCTTT.

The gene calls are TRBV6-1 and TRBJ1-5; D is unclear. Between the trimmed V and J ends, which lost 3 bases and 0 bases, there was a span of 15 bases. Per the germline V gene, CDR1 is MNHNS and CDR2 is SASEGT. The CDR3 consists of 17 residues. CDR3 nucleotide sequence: TGTGCCAGCAGTGATCCCCAAGACATGGCTAGCAATCAGCCCCAGCATTTT. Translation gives CASSDPQDMASNQPQHF.

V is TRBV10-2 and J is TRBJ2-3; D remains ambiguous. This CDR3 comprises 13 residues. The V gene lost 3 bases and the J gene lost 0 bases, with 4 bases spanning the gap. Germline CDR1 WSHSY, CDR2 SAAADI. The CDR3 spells CASSDRSTDTQYF. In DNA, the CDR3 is TGCGCCAGCAGTGATAGGAGCACAGATACGCAGTATTTT.

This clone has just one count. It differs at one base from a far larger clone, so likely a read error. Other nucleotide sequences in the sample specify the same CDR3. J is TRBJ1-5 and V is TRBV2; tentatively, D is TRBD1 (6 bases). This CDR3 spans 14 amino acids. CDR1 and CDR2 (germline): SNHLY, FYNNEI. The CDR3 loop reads CASSSPGQNQPQHF. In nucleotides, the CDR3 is TGTGCCAGCAGTTCGCCGGGACAAAATCAGCCCCAACATTTT.

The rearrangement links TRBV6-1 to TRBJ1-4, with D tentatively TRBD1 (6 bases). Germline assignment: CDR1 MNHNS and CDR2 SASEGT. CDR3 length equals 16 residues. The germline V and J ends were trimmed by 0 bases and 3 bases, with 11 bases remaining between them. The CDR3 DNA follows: TGTGCCAGCAGTGAAGCCCAGGGGAAACCTAATGAAAAACTGTTTTTT. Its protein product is CASSEAQGKPNEKLFF.

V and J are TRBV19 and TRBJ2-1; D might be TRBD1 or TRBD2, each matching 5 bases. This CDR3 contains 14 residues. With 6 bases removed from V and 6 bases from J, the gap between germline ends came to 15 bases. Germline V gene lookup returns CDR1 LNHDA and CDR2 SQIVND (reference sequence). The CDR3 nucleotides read TGTGCCAGTAGAAGGGGTGAGAGGGGCAATGAGCAGTTCTTC. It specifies CASRRGERGNEQFF.